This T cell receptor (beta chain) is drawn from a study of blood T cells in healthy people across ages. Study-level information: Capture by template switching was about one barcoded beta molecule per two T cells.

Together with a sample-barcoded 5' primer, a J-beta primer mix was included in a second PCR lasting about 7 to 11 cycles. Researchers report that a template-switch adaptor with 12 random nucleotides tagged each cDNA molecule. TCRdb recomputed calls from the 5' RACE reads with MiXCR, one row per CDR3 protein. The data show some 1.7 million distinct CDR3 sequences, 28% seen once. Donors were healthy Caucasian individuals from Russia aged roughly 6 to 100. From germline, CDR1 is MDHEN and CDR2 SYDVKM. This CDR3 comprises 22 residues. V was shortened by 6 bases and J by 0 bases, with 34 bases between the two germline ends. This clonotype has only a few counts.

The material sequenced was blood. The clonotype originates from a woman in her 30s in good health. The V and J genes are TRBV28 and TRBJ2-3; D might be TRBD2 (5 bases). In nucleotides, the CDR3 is TGTGCCAGCAGCGAATACCACTCAGGACTCTCCGAAACTTCCCATAGCACAGATACGCAGTATTTT. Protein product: CASSEYHSGLSETSHSTDTQYF.